These T cell receptor beta chains were read from a single sample in a study of beta chain features in type 1 diabetes. Libraries were prepared by immunoSEQ multiplex PCR; TCRdb keeps only in-frame clonotypes and omits some of them. This table has about 300,000 clones, roughly 14% appearing once. The sequenced sample was naive CD4+ T cells from blood. The source of these receptors is a young woman with type 1 diabetes. Both conserved end residues are part of each CDR3.

V,J,CDR3
TRBV27,TRBJ2-1,CASSLWTRGNEQFF
TRBV5-1,TRBJ2-2,CASSPGRFTGELFF
TRBV6-6,TRBJ2-4,CASTTVSGNIQYF
TRBV7-9,TRBJ2-3,CASSLAVRGAADTQYF
TRBV2,TRBJ2-2,CASSGLAGYTGELFF
TRBV9,TRBJ2-2,CASSEGQGNTGELFF
TRBV30,TRBJ2-7,CAWSQGTGPSYEQYF
TRBV30,TRBJ2-2,CAGVAGELFF
TRBV21-1,TRBJ2-1,CASSRSYNEQFF
TRBV21-1,TRBJ1-1,CASKGGGEAFF
TRBV25-1,TRBJ2-3,CASSESGAPKDTQYF
TRBV29-1,TRBJ2-1,CSVLAGAGVEQFF
TRBV28,TRBJ2-7,CASSLGTSEVYEQYF
TRBV7-9,TRBJ2-7,CASSLGQGIGDEQYF
TRBV6-6,TRBJ1-2,CASNAGLSSGYTF
TRBV7-9,TRBJ2-3,CASSLQGDTQYF
TRBV5-1,TRBJ2-5,CASSLAPAAVQETQYF
TRBV5-1,TRBJ2-5,CASSLPSGETQYF
TRBV4-3,TRBJ1-1,CASSQGLGQGPEAFF
TRBV5-1,TRBJ2-7,CASSSEMYEQYF
TRBV19,TRBJ2-3,CASSSSGTSTDTQYF
TRBV7-2,TRBJ1-2,CASSLARSRKNYGYTF
TRBV29-1,TRBJ1-1,CSVSGVGTEAFF
TRBV14,TRBJ1-1,CASSHRGRTEAFF
TRBV27,TRBJ2-1,CASSRTGIYNEQFF
TRBV6-5,TRBJ1-1,CASSYRDRGGTEAFF
TRBV28,TRBJ1-2,CASSALRGQGYGYTF